Below, 15 T cell receptor beta chains from the same sample are listed, as sequenced in a study of T cells in Graves' hyperthyroidism and ophthalmopathy. Authors of the study amplified TCR beta CDR3 regions from RNA transcripts. With the HTBI primer set, the TCR CDR3 went through a first round of RT-PCR. In TCRdb, the multiplex PCR reads were re-called with MiXCR into one record per CDR3 protein. The table lists over 500,000 distinct CDR3 sequences, around 13% of them singletons, with about 15% in the top ten. Sequencing was carried out using blood. The origin of the receptors is a woman aged 40 to 49 with Graves' hyperthyroidism.

The chain combines TRBV6-1 with TRBJ2-7; 10 bases agree with TRBD1. The CDR3 sequence is 14 residues long. Germline V gene lookup returns CDR1 MNHNS and CDR2 SASEGT. V trimming: 5 bases; J trimming: 3 bases; junction bases outside the gene matches: 4. The CDR3 spells CASSRQGANYEQYF. For the CDR3, the DNA is TGTGCCAGCAGTAGACAGGGGGCAAACTACGAGCAGTACTTC.

This clonotype was seen a handful of times. CDR3 coding DNA: TGCGCCAGCAGCCCGCTTGGGTCTAGCGGGAGGGCCGCCAATGAGCAGTTCTTC. Its translation is CASSPLGSSGRAANEQFF. V gene TRBV5-1 combines with J gene TRBJ2-1; the match to TRBD2 covers 12 bases. CDR1 and CDR2 from the germline V gene are SGHRS and YFSETQ. CDR3 length: 18 residues. Germline trimming cut 4 bases from V and 6 bases from J; bases unmatched to any gene: 14.

The V and J genes are TRBV29-1 and TRBJ2-1, with a weak D call TRBD1 (6 bases). V shed 4 bases and J shed 1 base, with 8 bases lying between them. Germline assignment: CDR1 SQVTM and CDR2 ANQGSEA. The CDR3 covers 13 residues. CDR3 residues: CSVVDSSYNEQFF. The CDR3, as DNA: TGCAGCGTTGTGGACAGTTCCTACAATGAGCAGTTCTTC.

This rearrangement joins TRBV7-3 to TRBJ1-5; TRBD1 aligns across 8 bases. The junction had 4 bases not matched to a gene; V was cut back by 4 bases and J by 2 bases. The CDR3 runs to 15 residues. Germline V lookup: CDR1 SGHTA, CDR2 FQGTGA. The CDR3 spells CASSWDRSGNQPQHF. The CDR3 DNA follows: TGTGCCAGCAGCTGGGACAGGTCGGGCAATCAGCCCCAGCATTTT.

This clonotype occurred a few times. The chain joins TRBV7-9 to TRBJ2-7, with 7 bases lining up with TRBD1. J gave up 3 bases and V 5 bases, and 13 bases lay outside the gene matches. Germline CDR1 is SEHNR and CDR2 is FQNEAQ (reference sequence). This CDR3 is 16 amino acids long. The CDR3, as DNA: TGTGCCAGCAGCCCCAGACAGGGCCCCACATTCTACGAGCAGTACTTC. This encodes CASSPRQGPTFYEQYF.

This clonotype was seen a few times. The V and J genes are TRBV20-1 and TRBJ1-2; D gene ambiguous. With 5 bases removed from V and 2 bases from J, the gap between germline ends came to 9 bases. The CDR3 is 12 amino acids. The germline V gene encodes CDR1 DFQATT and CDR2 SNEGSKA (reference sequence). The CDR3 reads CSAEHQNYGYTF. The DNA for the CDR3 is TGCAGTGCTGAACACCAAAACTATGGCTACACCTTC.

The J gene is TRBJ1-4, the V gene TRBV7-8, with unresolved D. V gave up 7 bases and J gave up 5 bases, with 17 bases separating them. The CDR3 is made up of 15 amino acids. Germline values: CDR1 SGHVS, CDR2 FQNEAQ. This CDR3 reads CASTPRTGPNEKLFF. As DNA, the CDR3 is TGTGCCAGCACCCCCCGGACGGGTCCGAATGAAAAACTGTTTTTT.

This clonotype has a count of ten or more. V is TRBV5-1 and J is TRBJ1-1; a weak D match, TRBD1 (5 bases). The germline V gene encodes CDR1 SGHRS and CDR2 YFSETQ. V was shortened by 3 bases and J by 5 bases, with 14 bases between the two germline ends. The CDR3 contains 14 residues. The CDR3 reads CASSWEGRLTEAFF. DNA for the CDR3: TGCGCCAGCAGCTGGGAGGGGCGCTTGACTGAAGCTTTCTTT.

The gene calls are TRBV11-2 and TRBJ2-1, with TRBD2 matching 13 bases. The CDR3 totals 16 residues. CDR1 is SGHAT and CDR2 is FQNNGV in the germline V gene. With V trimmed by 4 bases and J by 5 bases, 5 bases remained unmatched. The CDR3 nucleotides read TGTGCCAGCAGCTACCCCGGACTAGCGGGAGACAATGAGCAGTTCTTC. As protein: CASSYPGLAGDNEQFF. Filled out from reference TRBV11-2 and TRBJ2-1, the complete variable domain reads EAGVAQSPRYKIIEKRQSVAFWCNPISGHATLYWYQQILGQGPKLLIQFQNNGVVDDSQLPKDRFSAERLKGVDSTLKIQPAKLEDSAVYLCASSYPGLAGDNEQFFGPGTRLTVL.

This clonotype has ten or more counts. J is TRBJ2-1 and V is TRBV3-1; D perhaps matches TRBD2 (5 bases). Germline V gives CDR1 LGHDT, CDR2 YNNKEL (reference sequence). The CDR3 is made up of 12 amino acids. V gave up 1 base and J gave up 9 bases, with 7 bases separating them. CDR3 in DNA: TGTGCCAGCAGCCAAGTCGGAGGTGAGCAGTTCTTC. This gives the protein CASSQVGGEQFF.

This clonotype was seen many times. The chain couples TRBV5-1 to TRBJ2-5, with 7 positions matching TRBD2. In germline, CDR1 is SGHRS, CDR2 YFSETQ. After removal of 4 bases from V and 5 bases from J, the junction contained 2 bases not matched to a gene. The CDR3 consists of 12 residues. CDR3: CASSLSGETQYF. CDR3 sequence (DNA): TGCGCCAGCAGCCTTAGCGGGGAGACCCAGTACTTC.

This clonotype was recorded many times. This chain connects TRBV20-1 to TRBJ2-7, with 7 bases lining up with TRBD2. Unmatched junction bases numbered 7, after V lost 0 bases and J lost 2 bases. This CDR3 region has 15 residues. Germline V CDR1 and CDR2: DFQATT, SNEGSKA (reference sequence). The CDR3 spells CSARDAGAPAYEQYF. The DNA for the CDR3 is TGCAGTGCTAGAGACGCGGGAGCCCCGGCCTACGAGCAGTACTTC.

This chain connects TRBV12-3 or TRBV12-4 to TRBJ2-7; 7 nucleotides match TRBD1. The CDR3 extends over 10 amino acids. The CDR3: CAGQSYEQYF. The CDR3 DNA follows: TGTGCGGGACAGAGCTACGAGCAGTACTTC.

This clonotype was seen many times. The chain links TRBV27 to TRBJ1-4, with D maybe TRBD1 (5 bases). The V and J ends lost 6 bases and 8 bases respectively, with 13 bases between them. CDR1 is MNHEY, CDR2 SMNVEV, per germline (reference sequence). The CDR3 is made up of 13 amino acids. CDR3 protein: CASSGAREEKLFF. CDR3 coding DNA: TGTGCCAGCAGCGGGGCCCGGGAGGAAAAACTGTTTTTT.

J is TRBJ1-1 and V is TRBV28, with 11 bases identical to TRBD1. There are 15 residues in the CDR3. The germline CDR1 and CDR2 sequences are MDHEN and SYDVKM. V was pared by 3 bases and J by 3 bases, with 3 bases of the junction left unmatched. CDR3 bases: TGTGCCAGCAGTTTCCCGGGACAGGGGGACACTGAAGCTTTCTTT. It is translated as CASSFPGQGDTEAFF.